The entry below describes one T cell receptor beta chain. Its antigen specificity is not known. The sample holds no much larger clone one base away, and base qualities are not on file. The CDR3 regions of human TCRbeta chains were subjected to immunosequencing. The published analysis was carried out like this. TCRs in the repertoires were matched against a reference library of SARS-CoV-2-specific TCRs that had been generated with the MIRA antigen-specificity platform. Breadth meant the fraction of unique TCRs that were SARS-CoV-2-associated, whereas depth meant the fraction of total T cells that were SARS-CoV-2-associated. Using the MIRA data, each spike-specific TCR was assigned both to the spike region to which the TCR was reactive and to a CD4 or CD8 class. Log10-transformed breadth and depth values were compared by one-way ANOVA with Sidak's multiple comparisons tests. Drawn from immuneACCESS, this table holds only the in-frame rearrangements with V and J called that TCRdb kept. Clones are partly lost; checked studies trace under half to an unresolved V gene and leave the rest unexplained. That table furnishes V, J and clone size, whereas the DNA furnished D and trimming. The sample table lists more than 95,000 clones, around 91% of them with a count of one. The ten biggest clones cover about 4.4% of the sample.

The label giving this sample's time point can be read as: baseline before first vaccination. Explained via the paper, the treatment or condition label denotes: meningococcal conjugate vaccine given as trial control. The vaccinee samples were drawn from two UK trials, COV001 and COV002, one of which was a single-blind randomized controlled phase 2/3 trial testing AZD1222 (ChAdOx1 nCoV-19) in healthy adults. Trial participant PBMC samples were collected at day 0 and day 28 after the second dose for TCRbeta chain sequencing. This sample was taken from a study of T cell responses to AZD1222 COVID-19 vaccine (dated by TCRdb to about 2021). Broadly, across the study: TCR sequencing was performed for over 230 trial participants, of whom about 200 were given two doses of AZD1222 and 26 were given two doses of MenACWY control vaccine. Trial participants were enrolled by age into subgroups of 18-55, 56-69 and 70-plus years, and roughly 150, 30 and 60 TCR-sequenced participants, respectively, were included in these subgroups. Study-wide conclusions, independent of this receptor: After two AZD1222 doses, both the breadth and the depth of spike-specific TCRs were significantly higher than at day 0 and than in MenACWY recipients. Because no samples from the day 14 peak response were available, repertoires could be characterized only after the peak T cell response. The 56-69-year group was small, and its depth increase did not reach significance, likely because of low power. Participants were mostly white British and included more females than males, and it was suggested by the authors that clonal diversity may have been underestimated. Only five or six AZD1222 recipients were SARS-CoV-2 seropositive at baseline, limiting conclusions about previously exposed vaccinees. Reportedly, almost half of the unique spike-specific TCRs recognized epitopes lying outside the regions that are mutated in the B.1.351 and B.1.1.7 variants. CD4 TCRs associated with the vaccine covered the entire spike protein, and the dominant responses were in regions 160-218 and 743-854.

The cysteine opens and the phenylalanine closes a CDR3 of 14 amino acids. The read is trimmed to its CDR3 DNA, 42 bases read in frame from base 1. V lost 1 base and J lost 1 base; the stretch between them is 8 bases long. In the germline V gene, CDR1 corresponds to SGDLS and CDR2 to YYNGEE. This clonotype was sampled from an adult in good health. The chain is encoded by TRBV9 joined to TRBJ1-1, with no confidently assigned D gene. The material was peripheral blood, obtained on day 0 of MenACWY control vaccination. The CDR3: CASSVIAENTEAFF. The sequence in DNA is TGTGCCAGCAGCGTAATAGCAGAGAACACTGAAGCTTTCTTT.